This T cell receptor (beta chain) stems from a study of CD8+ T cells in alopecia areata. Extracted RNA was reverse transcribed, and the resulting cDNA served as sequencing template. Sequenced by immunoSEQ multiplex PCR; TCRdb stores in-frame clones only, minus some. The sample lists about 200,000 clones, more than 55% occurring once. Findings and caveats of the study: A great number of expanded lesional clones endured in scalp and blood during tofacitinib.

Germline CDR1 SGHVS, CDR2 FQNEAQ. V dropped 2 bases and J dropped 0 bases, with 11 bases sitting between them. CDR3 length equals 16 residues. The table lists this clone with a count of one. Antigen unknown. Treatment meaning: oral pan-JAK inhibitor, 5-10 mg twice daily. Sequences were derived from CD4+ T cells sorted from blood, sampled at week 4, from a patient treated with tofacitinib. The V gene is TRBV7-8, the J gene TRBJ1-5; D not certain. This TCR came from a human donor with alopecia areata. The CDR3 region is CASSLIAVNSNQPQHF. CDR3 DNA sequence: TGTGCCAGCAGCTTAATTGCGGTCAATAGCAATCAGCCCCAGCATTTT.